What follows are 15 T cell receptor beta chains derived from one specimen sequenced in a study of blood T cells in healthy people across ages. Through a sample-barcoded 5' primer and a J-beta primer mix, a second PCR was run for roughly 6 to 12 cycles. TCRdb recomputed calls from the 5' RACE reads with MiXCR, one row per CDR3 protein. The sample lists approximately 690,000 distinct CDR3 sequences; around 41% were seen once. Sequenced sample: blood. The receptors originated from a man at least 80 years old in good health.

CDR3 bases: TGTGCCAGCCGGAGGGGGGCCGACAATGAGCAGTTCTTC. It specifies CASRRGADNEQFF. This chain uses TRBV3-1 with TRBJ2-1, with D perhaps being TRBD1 or TRBD2 (6 bases each). Germline values: CDR1 LGHDT, CDR2 YNNKEL (reference sequence). The V and J ends lost 8 bases and 5 bases respectively, with 13 bases between them. The CDR3 is 13 residues long.

The chain links TRBV3-1 to TRBJ1-3; the D gene is possibly TRBD1 (5 bases). CDR1 LGHDT and CDR2 YNNKEL come from the germline V gene (reference sequence). Trimming removed 1 base at V and 2 bases at J, with 9 bases between. The CDR3 totals 15 residues. This CDR3 reads CASSQVWGAGNTIYF. The CDR3 bases are TGTGCCAGCAGCCAAGTATGGGGGGCTGGAAACACCATATATTTT.

The chain employs TRBV5-1 and TRBJ1-6, with D maybe TRBD1 (6 bases). Per the germline V gene, CDR1 is SGHRS and CDR2 is YFSETQ. CDR3 length: 17 residues. V was clipped by 4 bases and J by 0 bases, with 14 bases between them. The CDR3 sequence: CASSTDRMTSYNSPLHF. The CDR3 DNA follows: TGCGCCAGCAGCACCGACAGGATGACCTCCTATAATTCACCCCTCCACTTT. Filled out from reference TRBV5-1 and TRBJ1-6, the complete variable domain reads KAGVTQTPRYLIKTRGQQVTLSCSPISGHRSVSWYQQTPGQGLQFLFEYFSETQRNKGNFPGRFSGRQFSNSRSEMNVSTLELGDSALYLCASSTDRMTSYNSPLHFGNGTRLTVT.

A note on this clonotype: A much bigger clone sits one base away, suggesting this may be a read error. The chain recombines TRBV4-1 with TRBJ2-1, with a weak D call TRBD2 (5 bases). The J call may be faulty, since TRBJ2-7 better matches the DNA end. Germline CDR1 and CDR2: MGHRA and YSYEKL. This CDR3 comprises 15 residues. CDR3 DNA: TGCGCCAGCAGCCAAGCTGCTCTAGCTCCCAATGAGCAGTACTTC. This sequence encodes CASSQAALAPNEQYF.

Remarks on this clonotype: An end of the junction does not agree with germline; a read error may underlie this. The rearrangement uses TRBV20-1 and TRBJ2-1, with D perhaps TRBD2 (5 bases). CDR3 size: 12 residues. The germline gives CDR1 DFQATT, CDR2 SNEGSKA (reference sequence). DNA for the CDR3: TGCGGTGCCCTCCGGGATGACAATGAGCAGTTCTTC. Translating gives CGALRDDNEQFF.

Points on this clonotype: This may be a read error, as it is one base from a much larger clone. The V and J genes are TRBV7-2 and TRBJ2-5, with 10 bases fitting TRBD2. The CDR3 has 14 amino acids. The germline V gene has CDR1 SGHTA and CDR2 FQGNSA. V lost 11 bases to trimming and J lost 5 bases; unmatched junction nucleotides: 11. The CDR3 region has the DNA TGTGCCGGCAAAGCGGGAGGGCCCGGCGAGACCCAGTACTTC. This sequence encodes CAGKAGGPGETQYF.

In this sample, this clonotype turned up a few times. The V gene is TRBV6-2 or TRBV6-3, the J gene TRBJ2-1; D remains unclear. Germline-derived CDR1 and CDR2 are MNHEY and SVGEGT. This CDR3 has 14 residues. V was shortened by 2 bases and J by 6 bases, with 11 bases between the two germline ends. The DNA for the CDR3 is TGTGCCAGCAGTTACGGAATGTGGCCCAATGAGCAGTTCTTC. Translating it yields CASSYGMWPNEQFF.

The J gene is TRBJ1-2, the V gene TRBV5-8, with D perhaps TRBD1 (5 bases). The CDR3 runs 13 residues. CDR1 is SGHTS, CDR2 YDEGEE, per germline. Trimming removed 1 base from V and 8 bases from J, with 12 bases in between. Here the CDR3 DNA reads TGTGCCAGCAGCTTGTGGGGCCAGACCGGCTACACCTTC. Protein product: CASSLWGQTGYTF.

This clonotype was seen a few times. The gene calls are TRBV9 and TRBJ2-5; TRBD1 might be the D (5 bases). Deletions cut 2 bases from V and 7 bases from J, with 12 bases between. The CDR3 extends over 13 amino acids. CDR1 and CDR2 (germline): SGDLS, YYNGEE. The CDR3 nucleotides read TGTGCCAGCAGCGTGGACCCCCAGGGGACCCAGTACTTC. Residues: CASSVDPQGTQYF. Together with reference TRBV9 and TRBJ2-5, the CDR3 gives the full variable domain: DSGVTQTPKHLITATGQRVTLRCSPRSGDLSVYWYQQSLDQGLQFLIQYYNGEERAKGNILERFSAQQFPDLHSELNLSSLELGDSALYFCASSVDPQGTQYFGPGTRLLVL.

The CDR3 DNA sequence: TGTGCCAGCAGTCTGGGACAGTCTCGATTGGAGACCCAGTACTTC. Encoded protein: CASSLGQSRLETQYF. The chain couples TRBV6-1 to TRBJ2-5; 7 positions match TRBD1. Germline CDR1 MNHNS, CDR2 SASEGT. The CDR3 has 15 amino acids. J gave up 5 bases and V 5 bases, and 11 bases lay outside the gene matches.

On this clonotype: An end of the junction differs from the germline gene, which may be a read error. The CDR3 sequence is CASRRVDNSPPHF. The CDR3 DNA is TGTGCCAGCAGGAGAGTGGATAATTCACCCCCCCACTTT. The V call is TRBV28, the J call TRBJ1-6; D is unresolved. This CDR3 has 13 residues. Germline CDR1 is MDHEN and CDR2 is SYDVKM. Using reference TRBV28 and TRBJ1-6 for the parts outside the CDR3, the full variable domain is DVKVTQSSRYLVKRTGEKVFLECVQDMDHENMFWYRQDPGLGLRLIYFSYDVKMKEKGDIPEGYSVSREKKERFSLILESASTNQTSMYLCASRRVDNSPPHFGNGTRLTVT.

This chain joins TRBV5-1 and TRBJ2-1; TRBD2 is a possible D gene (5 bases). Germline CDR1 reads SGHRS; CDR2 reads YFSETQ. The V end was cut by 5 bases, the J end by 6 bases, with 15 bases between. The CDR3 consists of 14 residues. This CDR3 is CASSWGSRGNEQFF. The CDR3, as DNA: TGCGCCAGCAGTTGGGGTTCTCGGGGCAATGAGCAGTTCTTC.

V and J are TRBV20-1 and TRBJ1-5, with TRBD1 as a possible D gene (6 bases). The CDR3 length is 16 residues. Per germline, CDR1 DFQATT and CDR2 SNEGSKA (reference sequence). Deletions cut 0 bases from V and 4 bases from J, with 16 bases between. The CDR3 DNA is TGCAGTGCTAGAGAAATCAGGGGACTGGAGAATCAGCCCCAGCATTTT. This gives the protein CSAREIRGLENQPQHF.

This clonotype came up many times. The chain is built from TRBV28 and TRBJ1-6; weak D call: TRBD1 (5 bases). Germline V gene sequence: CDR1 MDHEN, CDR2 SYDVKM. CDR3 length equals 13 residues. The germline V and J ends were trimmed by 8 bases and 8 bases, with 13 bases remaining between them. The CDR3 nucleotides are TGTGCCAGCCACATACAGGATCATTCACCCCTCCACTTT. Its translation: CASHIQDHSPLHF. The whole variable domain, filled in from reference TRBV28 and TRBJ1-6, reads DVKVTQSSRYLVKRTGEKVFLECVQDMDHENMFWYRQDPGLGLRLIYFSYDVKMKEKGDIPEGYSVSREKKERFSLILESASTNQTSMYLCASHIQDHSPLHFGNGTRLTVT.

The chain recombines TRBV6-1 with TRBJ2-3, with TRBD2 identical over 10 bases. The CDR3 totals 17 residues. Germline V gene lookup returns CDR1 MNHNS and CDR2 SASEGT. V shed 4 bases, J shed 7 bases, and the junction held 14 bases outside the gene matches. CDR3 sequence (DNA): TGTGCCAGCAGTGCACGACTAGCGGGCCGAGCTGTTTATACGCAGTATTTT. As protein: CASSARLAGRAVYTQYF.